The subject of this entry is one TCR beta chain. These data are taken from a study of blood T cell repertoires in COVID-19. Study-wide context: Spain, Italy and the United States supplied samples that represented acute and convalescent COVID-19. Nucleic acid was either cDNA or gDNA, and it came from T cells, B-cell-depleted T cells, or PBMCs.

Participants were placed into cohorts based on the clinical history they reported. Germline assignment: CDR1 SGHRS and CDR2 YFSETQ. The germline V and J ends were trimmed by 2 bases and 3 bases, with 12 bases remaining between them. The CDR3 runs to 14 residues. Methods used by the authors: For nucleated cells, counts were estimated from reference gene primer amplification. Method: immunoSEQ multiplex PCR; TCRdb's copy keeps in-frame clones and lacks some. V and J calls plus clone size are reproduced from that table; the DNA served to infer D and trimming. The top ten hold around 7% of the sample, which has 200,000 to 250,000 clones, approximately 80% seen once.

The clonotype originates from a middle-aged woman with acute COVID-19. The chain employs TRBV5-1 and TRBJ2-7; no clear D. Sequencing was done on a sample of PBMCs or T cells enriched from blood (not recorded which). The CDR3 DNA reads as TGCGCCAGCAGCTTAATTATAGGAGACTACGAGCAGTACTTC. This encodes CASSLIIGDYEQYF.